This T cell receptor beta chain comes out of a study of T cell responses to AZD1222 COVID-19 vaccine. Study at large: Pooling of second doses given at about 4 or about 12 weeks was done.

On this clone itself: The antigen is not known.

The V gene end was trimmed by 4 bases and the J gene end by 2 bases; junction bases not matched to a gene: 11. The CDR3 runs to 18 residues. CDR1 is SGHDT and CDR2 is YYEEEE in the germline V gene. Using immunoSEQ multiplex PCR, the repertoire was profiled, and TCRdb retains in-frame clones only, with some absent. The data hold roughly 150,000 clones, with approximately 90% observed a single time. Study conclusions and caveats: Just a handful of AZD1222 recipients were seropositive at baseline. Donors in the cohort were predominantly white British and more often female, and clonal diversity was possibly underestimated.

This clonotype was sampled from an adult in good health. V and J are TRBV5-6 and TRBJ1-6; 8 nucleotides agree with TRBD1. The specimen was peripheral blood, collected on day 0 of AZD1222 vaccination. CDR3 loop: CASSQRTGRITYNSPLHF. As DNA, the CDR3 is TGTGCCAGCAGCCAAAGGACAGGGAGGATAACCTATAATTCACCCCTCCACTTT.